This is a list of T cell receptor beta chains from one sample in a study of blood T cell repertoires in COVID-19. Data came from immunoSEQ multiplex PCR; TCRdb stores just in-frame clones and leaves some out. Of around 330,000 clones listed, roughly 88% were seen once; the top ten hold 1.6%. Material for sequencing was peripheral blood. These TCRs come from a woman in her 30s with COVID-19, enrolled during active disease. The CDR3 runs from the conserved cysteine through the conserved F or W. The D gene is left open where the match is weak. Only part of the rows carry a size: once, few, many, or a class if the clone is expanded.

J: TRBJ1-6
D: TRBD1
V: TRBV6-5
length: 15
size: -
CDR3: CASSQHRGGNSPLHF
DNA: TGTGCCAGCAGTCAACACAGGGGCGGCAATTCACCCCTCCACTTT

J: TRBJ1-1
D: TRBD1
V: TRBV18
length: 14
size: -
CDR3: CASSPKGQGSEAFF
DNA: TGTGCCAGCTCACCAAAGGGACAGGGGAGCGAAGCTTTCTTT

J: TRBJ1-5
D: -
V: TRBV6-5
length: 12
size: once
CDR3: CASSTGHQPQHF
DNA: TGTGCCAGCAGTACGGGTCACCAGCCCCAGCATTTT

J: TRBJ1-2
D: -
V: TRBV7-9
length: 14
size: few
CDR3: CASSLEAQGGGYTF
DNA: TGTGCCAGCAGCTTAGAGGCCCAGGGAGGTGGCTACACCTTC

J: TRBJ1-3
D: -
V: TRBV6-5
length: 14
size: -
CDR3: CASSRRGDRNTIYF
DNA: TGTGCCAGCAGTCGGCGCGGTGACCGAAACACCATATATTTT

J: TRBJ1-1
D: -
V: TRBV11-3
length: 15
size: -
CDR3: CASSSFGGMNTEAFF
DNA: TGTGCCAGCAGCTCGTTTGGGGGCATGAACACTGAAGCTTTCTTT

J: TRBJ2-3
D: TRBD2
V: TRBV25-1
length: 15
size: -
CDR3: CASSEGGGSTDTQYF
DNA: TGTGCCAGCAGTGAGGGGGGGGGAAGCACAGATACGCAGTATTTT

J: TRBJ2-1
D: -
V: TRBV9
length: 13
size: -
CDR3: CASSYRDYNEQFF
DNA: TGTGCCAGCAGCTACCGGGATTACAATGAGCAGTTCTTC

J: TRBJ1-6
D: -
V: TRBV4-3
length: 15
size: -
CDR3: CASSQERGPDSPLHF
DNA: TGCGCCAGCAGCCAAGAAAGAGGGCCCGATTCACCCCTCCACTTT

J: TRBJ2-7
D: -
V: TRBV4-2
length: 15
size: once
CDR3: CASSQPSPPGNEQYF
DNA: TGTGCCAGCAGCCAACCTTCGCCCCCGGGGAACGAGCAGTACTTC

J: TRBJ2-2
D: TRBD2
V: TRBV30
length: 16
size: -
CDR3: CAWSGLAGGNTGELFF
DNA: TGTGCCTGGAGTGGACTAGCGGGGGGGAACACCGGGGAGCTGTTTTTT

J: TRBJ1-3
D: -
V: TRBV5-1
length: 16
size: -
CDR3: CASSPGQTSSGNTIYF
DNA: TGCGCCAGCAGCCCCGGACAGACAAGCTCTGGAAACACCATATATTTT

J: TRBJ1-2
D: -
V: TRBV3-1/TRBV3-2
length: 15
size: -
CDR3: CASSEASRPSYGYTF
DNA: TGTGCCAGCAGCGAAGCTTCGCGGCCGAGTTATGGCTACACCTTC

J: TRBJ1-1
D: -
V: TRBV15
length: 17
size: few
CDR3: CATSRDPLQVMNTEAFF
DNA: TGTGCCACCAGCAGAGATCCCCTGCAGGTTATGAACACTGAAGCTTTCTTT

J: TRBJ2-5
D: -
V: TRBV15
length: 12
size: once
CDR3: CATSRDWETQYF
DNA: TGTGCCACCAGCAGGGACTGGGAGACCCAGTACTTC

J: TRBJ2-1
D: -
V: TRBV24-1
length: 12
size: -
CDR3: CATQGSYNEQFF
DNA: TGTGCCACTCAGGGCTCCTACAATGAGCAGTTCTTC

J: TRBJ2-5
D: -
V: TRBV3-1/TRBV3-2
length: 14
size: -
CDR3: CASSQDGGWETQYF
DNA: TGTGCCAGCAGCCAAGATGGGGGGTGGGAGACCCAGTACTTC

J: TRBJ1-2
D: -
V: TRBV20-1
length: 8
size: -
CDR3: CSVYGYTF
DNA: TGCAGCGTCTATGGCTACACCTTC

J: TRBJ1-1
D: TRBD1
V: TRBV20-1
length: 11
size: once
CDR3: CSARDRGIAFF
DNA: TGCAGTGCACGGGACAGGGGGATTGCTTTCTTT

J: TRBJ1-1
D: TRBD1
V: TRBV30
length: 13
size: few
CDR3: CAWTVDRGTEAFF
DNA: TGTGCCTGGACTGTCGACAGGGGGACTGAAGCTTTCTTT

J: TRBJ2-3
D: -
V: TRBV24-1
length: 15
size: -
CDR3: CATSDHASSRSTQYF
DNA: TGTGCCACCAGTGATCACGCCTCCTCCCGGAGTACGCAGTATTTT